This paragraph reports one TCR beta chain. PCR primers comprised 60 Vbeta and 13 Jbeta primers. Sequencing was performed with immunoSEQ multiplex PCR; in TCRdb, only in-frame clones are kept and a portion is missing. The table records approximately 180,000 clones, roughly 77% of them present only once. The data were obtained in a study of cytomegalovirus exposure and HLA in healthy donors. Specimen: PBMCs. The clonotype comes from a woman in her 50s in good health and CMV-seronegative.

The CDR3 nucleotides read TGCGCCAGCAGCCCCGAACCAGGGGCGTCAGGCTACACCTTC. The encoded protein is CASSPEPGASGYTF. V gene TRBV4-1 combines with J gene TRBJ1-2; D might be TRBD1 (6 bases). In germline, CDR1 is MGHRA, CDR2 YSYEKL. Trimming left V 4 bases short and J 8 bases short, with 17 bases between. This CDR3 has 14 residues.